Below, 19 T cell receptor beta chains from the same sample are listed, as sequenced in a study of OX40 agonist ivuxolimab in advanced cancers. The repertoire was sequenced with immunoSEQ multiplex PCR; TCRdb's copy has only in-frame clones and lacks some. Among some 6,500 clones, nearly 70% were seen once, and the ten largest hold roughly 18%. Sample: CD4+ or CD8+ T cells sorted from blood, taken in a trial of the OX40 agonist ivuxolimab. The receptors here all came from an adult with an advanced solid tumor such as melanoma, head and neck, liver or kidney cancer.

In its sample, this clone was seen a few times. The rearrangement links TRBV9 to TRBJ2-5; D is unclear. Germline V gene sequence: CDR1 SGDLS, CDR2 YYNGEE. This CDR3 is built from 11 residues. With 5 bases removed from V and 3 bases from J, the gap between germline ends came to 5 bases. CDR3 residues: CASSGEETQYF. The CDR3 nucleotides read TGTGCCAGCAGTGGGGAAGAGACCCAGTACTTC.

CDR3 amino acids: CASSYGAGAVDEQFF. The CDR3 region has the DNA TGTGCCAGCAGTTACGGGGCGGGAGCAGTAGATGAGCAGTTCTTC. The V and J genes are TRBV6-5 and TRBJ2-1; 7 bases match TRBD2. Germline V gene data show CDR1 as MNHEY and CDR2 as SVGAGI. V lost 2 bases to trimming and J lost 8 bases; unmatched junction nucleotides: 9. The CDR3 length is 15 residues.

The chain recombines TRBV10-3 with TRBJ2-6; D remains unclear. V was cut by 5 bases and J by 5 bases, with 10 bases left in between. Germline lookup yields CDR1 ENHRY and CDR2 SYGVKD. There are 14 residues in the CDR3. CDR3 in amino acids: CAISIQSRANVLTF. CDR3 nucleotides: TGTGCCATCAGTATACAAAGTCGGGCCAACGTCCTGACTTTC.

The V and J genes are TRBV6-5 and TRBJ1-6; D remains ambiguous. CDR1 MNHEY and CDR2 SVGAGI come from the germline V gene. The CDR3 runs to 15 residues. V was cut by 6 bases and J by 4 bases, with 13 bases left in between. The CDR3 reads CASSPLGSYNSPLHF. The CDR3 coding sequence is TGTGCCAGCAGCCCCCTCGGTTCTTATAATTCACCCCTCCACTTT.

This chain uses TRBV19 with TRBJ2-3; tentatively, D is TRBD2 (6 bases). This CDR3 has 15 residues. V shed 2 bases and J shed 3 bases, with 12 bases lying between them. Germline assignment: CDR1 LNHDA and CDR2 SQIVND (reference sequence). In DNA, the CDR3 is TGTGCCAGTAGTATAATGCTAGCGAAAACAGATACGCAGTATTTT. It specifies CASSIMLAKTDTQYF.

By proportion, this clone is large. The J gene is TRBJ2-7, the V gene TRBV4-3; the D gene is possibly TRBD1 (5 bases). The CDR3 loop spans 13 amino acids. V lost 3 bases, J lost 5 bases, and 11 bases lay in between. CDR1 is LGHNA, CDR2 YSLEER, per germline. In nucleotides, the CDR3 is TGCGCCAGCAGCCAGGGGCAGAGGAACGAGCAGTACTTC. It yields the protein CASSQGQRNEQYF.

The gene calls are TRBV5-5 and TRBJ2-1, with 8 bases aligning to TRBD1. With 2 bases clipped from V and 2 bases from J, the junction kept 3 bases outside the gene matches. Germline values: CDR1 SGHKS, CDR2 YYEKEE (reference sequence). The CDR3 consists of 15 residues. The CDR3 region has the DNA TGTGCCAGCAGCTTCGGCAGGGGGCCCTACAATGAGCAGTTCTTC. It specifies CASSFGRGPYNEQFF.

This clone was seen more than once but under ten times. CDR3 loop: CASSPLPGPETQYF. The CDR3 bases are TGTGCCAGCAGCCCCCTCCCGGGTCCAGAGACCCAGTACTTC. The chain links TRBV7-6 to TRBJ2-5; no definite D call. The CDR3 spans 14 residues. The germline V gene has CDR1 SGHVS and CDR2 FNYEAQ. Trimming shortened V by 5 bases and J by 4 bases, and 14 bases separated the two germline ends.

This chain joins TRBV19 and TRBJ2-7, with unresolved D. This CDR3 region has 14 residues. V was clipped by 8 bases and J by 3 bases, with 17 bases between them. The germline CDR1 and CDR2 sequences are LNHDA and SQIVND (reference sequence). The CDR3 nucleotides read TGTGCCAGTTCGGCTGAGGCGAACTTCTACGAGCAGTACTTC. This encodes CASSAEANFYEQYF. The whole variable domain, filled in from reference TRBV19 and TRBJ2-7, reads DGGITQSPKYLFRKEGQNVTLSCEQNLNHDAMYWYRQDPGQGLRLIYYSQIVNDFQKGDIAEGYSVSREKKESFPLTVTSAQKNPTAFYLCASSAEANFYEQYFGPGTRLTVT.

This sequence joins TRBV11-1 and TRBJ1-1; D is perhaps TRBD1 (5 bases). V gave up 5 bases and J gave up 4 bases, with 11 bases separating them. Germline CDR1 reads SGHAT; CDR2 reads FQDESV (reference sequence). This CDR3 has 13 residues. CDR3 in amino acids: CASSIGTSTEAFF. CDR3 DNA: TGTGCCAGCAGCATAGGGACTAGCACTGAAGCTTTCTTT.

V and J are TRBV6-6 and TRBJ2-2; D gene ambiguous. Germline CDR1 reads MNHNY; CDR2 reads SVGAGI (reference sequence). V was cut by 6 bases and J by 6 bases, with 8 bases left in between. The CDR3 is 12 residues long. The CDR3 sequence: CASSINPGELFF. The CDR3 region has the DNA TGTGCCAGCAGCATTAACCCCGGGGAGCTGTTTTTT.

The chain is built from TRBV27 and TRBJ2-1; D call uncertain. The CDR3 has 13 amino acids. V lost 6 bases to trimming and J lost 8 bases, with 14 bases between them. Germline loops: CDR1 MNHEY, CDR2 SMNVEV (reference sequence). As DNA, the CDR3 is TGTGCCAGCAGGAAGTTCCCCGACGATGAGCAGTTCTTC. Translation gives CASRKFPDDEQFF.

The chain recombines TRBV19 with TRBJ1-5; no clear D gene. Trimming shortened V by 7 bases and J by 6 bases, and 16 bases separated the two germline ends. CDR1 is LNHDA, CDR2 SQIVND, per germline (reference sequence). The CDR3 consists of 14 residues. The DNA of the CDR3 is TGTGCCAGTACCCCGGGAGGGCCGGGTCAGCCCCAGCATTTT. Translated, it gives CASTPGGPGQPQHF.

This clone has a handful of counts. The V call is TRBV6-5, the J call TRBJ2-5; 10 nucleotides match TRBD1. Germline loops: CDR1 MNHEY, CDR2 SVGAGI. CDR3 length equals 15 residues. J lost 3 bases, V lost 1 base, and 2 bases had no gene match. Here the CDR3 reads CASSYLGTGEETQYF. Written as DNA, the CDR3 is TGTGCCAGCAGTTACTTGGGGACAGGGGAAGAGACCCAGTACTTC.

This chain joins TRBV6-5 and TRBJ2-3, with TRBD2 matching 12 bases. Per germline, CDR1 MNHEY and CDR2 SVGAGI. V lost 5 bases to trimming and J lost 4 bases; unmatched junction nucleotides: 4. This CDR3 comprises 15 residues. This chain's CDR3 is CASSILAGGPDTQYF. As DNA, the CDR3 is TGTGCCAGCAGTATACTAGCGGGGGGCCCAGATACGCAGTATTTT.

V usage is TRBV6-1 and J usage is TRBJ1-1; no firm D call. Germline V gives CDR1 MNHNS, CDR2 SASEGT. V was cut by 2 bases and J by 0 bases, with 4 bases left in between. CDR3 length: 13 amino acids. CDR3 protein: CASSERMNTEAFF. The CDR3 DNA follows: TGTGCCAGCAGTGAACGAATGAACACTGAAGCTTTCTTT.

The V and J genes are TRBV30 and TRBJ2-6; D possibly corresponds to TRBD2 (5 bases). The length of the CDR3 is 13 residues. Trimming shortened V by 4 bases and J by 3 bases, and 7 bases separated the two germline ends. Germline V lookup: CDR1 GTSNPN, CDR2 SVGIG (reference sequence). The CDR3 DNA follows: TGTGCCTGGATGGGGAGTGGGGCCAACGTCCTGACTTTC. Translating it yields CAWMGSGANVLTF. Drawing the rest from reference TRBV30 and TRBJ2-6, the complete variable domain is SQTIHQWPATLVQPVGSPLSLECTVEGTSNPNLYWYRQAAGRGLQLLFYSVGIGQISSEVPQNLSASRPQDRQFILSSKKLLLSDSGFYLCAWMGSGANVLTFGAGSRLTVL.

This clone was found a few times. The chain joins TRBV4-1 to TRBJ1-1; no definite D call. V dropped 0 bases and J dropped 1 base, with 9 bases sitting between them. The germline V gene has CDR1 MGHRA and CDR2 YSYEKL. CDR3 length: 15 amino acids. The CDR3 coding sequence is TGCGCCAGCAGCCAAGATGGGTGGGGGAACACTGAAGCTTTCTTT. It translates to CASSQDGWGNTEAFF.

The chain joins TRBV5-6 to TRBJ2-6, with a possible D match to TRBD1 (6 bases). V lost 4 bases and J lost 4, with 21 bases in between. Germline CDR1 reads SGHDT; CDR2 reads YYEEEE. CDR3 length equals 18 residues. CDR3 bases: TGTGCCAGCAGCCAAGGGGCGACAGGTGAAGTAGGGGCCAACGTCCTGACTTTC. Protein product: CASSQGATGEVGANVLTF.